A single sample gave rise to the 31 T cell receptor beta chains below, sequenced in a study of OX40 agonist ivuxolimab in advanced cancers. The method was immunoSEQ multiplex PCR; TCRdb's version includes in-frame clones alone and lacks a portion of them. This sample has fewer than 110,000 clones, with roughly 90% found just once. The sequencing used CD4+ or CD8+ T cells sorted from blood, collected in a trial of the OX40 agonist ivuxolimab. The source is an adult with an advanced solid tumor such as melanoma, head and neck, liver or kidney cancer.

This chain uses TRBV9 with TRBJ1-1; D unresolved. The ends were cut back, 4 bases at V and 4 bases at J, with 11 bases in the middle. This CDR3 region has 13 residues. CDR1 is SGDLS and CDR2 is YYNGEE in the germline V gene. CDR3 DNA sequence: TGTGCCAGCAGCCCATCTGGAGGCACTGAAGCTTTCTTT. Translated, it gives CASSPSGGTEAFF.

This rearrangement joins TRBV18 to TRBJ1-1; D perhaps matches TRBD1 (6 bases). CDR1 KGHSH and CDR2 LQKENI come from the germline V gene. The length of the CDR3 is 15 residues. Deletions cut 4 bases from V and 3 bases from J, with 15 bases between. The CDR3, as DNA: TGTGCCAGCTCACTGAGAGGACAGATAGACACTGAAGCTTTCTTT. Protein product: CASSLRGQIDTEAFF.

This clone appeared once. A junction end diverges from the germline sequence, so it may reflect a read error. The chain uses TRBV6-6 and TRBJ1-4, with 8 bases matching TRBD1. This CDR3 region has 15 residues. Germline assignment: CDR1 MNHNY and CDR2 SVGAGI (reference sequence). The DNA of the CDR3 is TGTGCCATCAGTGACGGACAGGGCGATAATGAAAAACTGTTTTTT. Translated, it gives CAISDGQGDNEKLFF.

The rearrangement links TRBV2 to TRBJ1-4; 7 nucleotides align to TRBD1. Per the germline V gene, CDR1 is SNHLY and CDR2 is FYNNEI. J gave up 3 bases and V 8 bases, and 9 bases lay outside the gene matches. This CDR3 is built from 15 residues. In nucleotides, the CDR3 is TGTGCCAGCGGGGTGCAGGGGGTATCTAATGAAAAACTGTTTTTT. Translation: CASGVQGVSNEKLFF.

DNA for the CDR3: TGCGCCAGCAGCCCGGACAGGGTAAATGAAAAACTGTTTTTT. It specifies CASSPDRVNEKLFF. The chain links TRBV5-1 to TRBJ1-4; 8 nucleotides line up with TRBD1. The CDR3 consists of 14 residues. Looked up from germline, CDR1 is SGHRS and CDR2 is YFSETQ. Trimming at V came to 4 bases and at J to 5 bases, leaving 4 bases not matched to a gene.

This clone showed up just once. The gene calls are TRBV5-1 and TRBJ1-2; TRBD1 aligns across 11 bases. The CDR3 length is 15 residues. V was pared by 6 bases and J by 4 bases, with 8 bases of the junction left unmatched. Germline V gene data show CDR1 as SGHRS and CDR2 as YFSETQ. In DNA form, the CDR3 reads TGCGCCAGCACCACCGAGGGGACAGGGGGCTATGGCTACACCTTC. As protein: CASTTEGTGGYGYTF.

The chain carries TRBV6-1 and TRBJ2-1; D might be TRBD1 or TRBD2, each matching 5 bases. The V end lost 10 bases, the J end lost 2 bases, and 15 bases lay between the germline ends. Germline loops: CDR1 MNHNS, CDR2 SASEGT. The CDR3 loop spans 14 amino acids. In nucleotides, the CDR3 is TGTGCCACTTCGAGGGACGGAGCCTACAATGAGCAGTTCTTC. This translates into CATSRDGAYNEQFF.

This clone has more than one count but fewer than ten. This chain links TRBV19 with TRBJ1-5; D is possibly TRBD1 (6 bases). Germline CDR1 is LNHDA and CDR2 is SQIVND (reference sequence). The germline V and J ends were trimmed by 4 bases and 5 bases, with 12 bases remaining between them. The CDR3 spans 14 residues. The CDR3 reads CASSTTGKHQPQHF. The CDR3 DNA reads as TGTGCCAGTAGTACCACAGGGAAGCATCAGCCCCAGCATTTT.

The CDR3 DNA reads TGTGCCAGCAGCATCTGGGGAAATCAGCCCCAGCATTTT. Protein sequence: CASSIWGNQPQHF. The chain carries TRBV27 and TRBJ1-5; D remains unclear. Germline V lookup: CDR1 MNHEY, CDR2 SMNVEV (reference sequence). There are 13 residues in the CDR3. Trimming pared 6 bases from V and 4 bases from J, leaving 10 bases between.

The chain joins TRBV6-1 to TRBJ2-7, with D hard to call. V lost 7 bases and J lost 7, with 11 bases in between. Germline V gives CDR1 MNHNS, CDR2 SASEGT. There are 11 residues in the CDR3. The CDR3 nucleotides are TGTGCCAGCACGGTGTCTCAGGAGCAGTACTTC. This codes for CASTVSQEQYF.

The V and J genes are TRBV6-5 and TRBJ2-5, with D perhaps assigned TRBD1 or TRBD2 (7 bases each). The germline gives CDR1 MNHEY, CDR2 SVGAGI. V was pared by 3 bases and J by 5 bases, with 13 bases between. CDR3 length: 14 amino acids. The CDR3 DNA reads as TGTGCCAGCAGTTATAATCAGGGGGGGGAGACCCAGTACTTC. Encoded protein: CASSYNQGGETQYF.

This chain connects TRBV27 to TRBJ2-7; 10 positions agree with TRBD1. The CDR3 runs 15 residues. Germline assignment: CDR1 MNHEY and CDR2 SMNVEV (reference sequence). Trimming took 2 bases from V and 3 from J; bases not matched to a gene: 4. This CDR3 is CASSLEGQGYYEQYF. The CDR3 bases are TGTGCCAGCAGTTTAGAGGGACAGGGGTACTACGAGCAGTACTTC.

The rearrangement uses TRBV28 and TRBJ1-1; possibly TRBD1 for D (6 bases). V lost 8 bases, J lost 4 bases, and 17 bases lay in between. The length of the CDR3 is 14 residues. The germline CDR1 and CDR2 sequences are MDHEN and SYDVKM. This chain's CDR3 is CASGVWARGTEAFF. The CDR3 DNA reads TGTGCCAGCGGAGTATGGGCCAGGGGCACTGAAGCTTTCTTT. Based on the CDR3 plus reference TRBV28 and TRBJ1-1, the full variable domain is DVKVTQSSRYLVKRTGEKVFLECVQDMDHENMFWYRQDPGLGLRLIYFSYDVKMKEKGDIPEGYSVSREKKERFSLILESASTNQTSMYLCASGVWARGTEAFFGQGTRLTVV.

This chain links TRBV5-1 with TRBJ1-2, with D possibly matching TRBD1 (6 bases). Germline V lookup: CDR1 SGHRS, CDR2 YFSETQ. The CDR3 runs 13 residues. The ends were cut back, 3 bases at V and 7 bases at J, with 13 bases in the middle. The CDR3 DNA is TGCGCCAGCAGCTCCAACACAGGGTTTGGCTACACCTTC. Its translation is CASSSNTGFGYTF. Based on the CDR3 plus reference TRBV5-1 and TRBJ1-2, the full variable domain is KAGVTQTPRYLIKTRGQQVTLSCSPISGHRSVSWYQQTPGQGLQFLFEYFSETQRNKGNFPGRFSGRQFSNSRSEMNVSTLELGDSALYLCASSSNTGFGYTFGSGTRLTVV.

The chain is built from TRBV7-9 and TRBJ2-4, with D tentatively TRBD1 (5 bases). Trimming took 6 bases from V and 2 from J, leaving 20 bases between them. Germline assignment: CDR1 SEHNR and CDR2 FQNEAQ (reference sequence). This CDR3 has 17 residues. CDR3 sequence: CASRPPNADSPKNIQYF. CDR3 coding DNA: TGTGCCAGCAGACCTCCGAATGCAGACAGCCCCAAAAACATTCAGTACTTC.

The sample holds a few counts of this clone. The chain is built from TRBV28 and TRBJ1-1, with D uncertain. This CDR3 is 13 amino acids long. Germline V gives CDR1 MDHEN, CDR2 SYDVKM. The V gene lost 2 bases and the J gene lost 4 bases, with 8 bases spanning the gap. CDR3 loop: CASSLRGITEAFF. The CDR3 DNA reads as TGTGCCAGCAGTTTACGCGGGATCACTGAAGCTTTCTTT.

The rearrangement links TRBV7-2 to TRBJ1-1; 7 nucleotides agree with TRBD1. CDR1 SGHTA and CDR2 FQGNSA come from the germline V gene. The CDR3 contains 15 residues. V was pared by 1 base and J by 0 bases, with 2 bases of the junction left unmatched. CDR3 sequence: CASSLVGQLNTEAFF. The CDR3 bases are TGTGCCAGCAGCTTAGTGGGACAGTTGAACACTGAAGCTTTCTTT.

V gene TRBV5-1 combines with J gene TRBJ2-1; TRBD1 matches at 7 bases. The V and J ends lost 0 bases and 0 bases, in that order; junction bases with no gene match: 3. This CDR3 is built from 16 residues. In germline, CDR1 is SGHRS, CDR2 YFSETQ. The CDR3 sequence: CASSLAAGGSYNEQFF. In DNA, the CDR3 is TGCGCCAGCAGCTTGGCGGCAGGGGGCTCCTACAATGAGCAGTTCTTC.

Here the CDR3 reads CASSIKRDPPNNEQFF. CDR3 DNA sequence: TGTGCCAGTAGTATAAAGCGGGACCCCCCGAACAATGAGCAGTTCTTC. V and J are TRBV19 and TRBJ2-1, with 7 nucleotides matching TRBD2. The length of the CDR3 is 16 residues. Germline loops: CDR1 LNHDA, CDR2 SQIVND (reference sequence). J lost 5 bases, V lost 2 bases, and 9 bases had no gene match.

This clone was seen once. The chain employs TRBV27 and TRBJ1-4; D not certain. Per germline, CDR1 MNHEY and CDR2 SMNVEV (reference sequence). Trimming cost V 6 bases and J 4 bases, with 9 bases left between them. The length of the CDR3 is 13 residues. In DNA, the CDR3 is TGTGCCAGCAGCAAATTCAATAATGAAAAACTGTTTTTT. Its protein product is CASSKFNNEKLFF.

This chain's CDR3 is CASSYSGTGANVLTF. In nucleotides, the CDR3 is TGTGCCAGTAGCTACTCAGGGACTGGGGCCAACGTCCTGACTTTC. This chain joins TRBV19 and TRBJ2-6, with D possibly being TRBD1 (5 bases). Per the germline V gene, CDR1 is LNHDA and CDR2 is SQIVND (reference sequence). Trimming removed 6 bases at V and 2 bases at J, with 11 bases between. CDR3 size: 15 residues.

The chain has TRBV5-5 and TRBJ2-7, with no clear D. Trimming took off 0 bases at V and 4 bases at J, with 8 bases between the two ends. Germline CDR1 and CDR2: SGHKS and YYEKEE (reference sequence). This CDR3 region has 13 residues. The CDR3 loop reads CASSLGIRYEQYF. CDR3 in DNA: TGTGCCAGCAGCTTGGGGATCCGTTACGAGCAGTACTTC. The whole variable domain, filled in from reference TRBV5-5 and TRBJ2-7, reads DAGVTQSPTHLIKTRGQQVTLRCSPISGHKSVSWYQQVLGQGPQFIFQYYEKEERGRGNFPDRFSARQFPNYSSELNVNALLLGDSALYLCASSLGIRYEQYFGPGTRLTVT.

The rearrangement uses TRBV28 and TRBJ1-1; D remains unclear. CDR1 and CDR2 from the germline V gene are MDHEN and SYDVKM. Trimming removed 3 bases at V and 7 bases at J, with 15 bases between. There are 14 residues in the CDR3. The CDR3 region has the DNA TGTGCCAGCAGTTTGGTCCTTAACAGAGTTGAAGCTTTCTTT. Encoded protein: CASSLVLNRVEAFF.

V usage is TRBV19 and J usage is TRBJ2-1, with a tentative D call TRBD2 (6 bases). Trimming left V 1 base short and J 3 bases short, with 10 bases between. The CDR3 consists of 15 residues. Germline values: CDR1 LNHDA, CDR2 SQIVND (reference sequence). The DNA for the CDR3 is TGTGCCAGTAGTATAGCGGGAGAAATCTACAATGAGCAGTTCTTC. It is translated as CASSIAGEIYNEQFF.

The rearrangement uses TRBV28 and TRBJ1-5; no firm D call. Trimming shortened V by 6 bases and J by 5 bases, and 11 bases separated the two germline ends. The germline V gene encodes CDR1 MDHEN and CDR2 SYDVKM. The CDR3 is made up of 13 amino acids. As DNA, the CDR3 is TGTGCCAGCAGGCCTAGTTTGGATCAGCCCCAGCATTTT. It specifies CASRPSLDQPQHF. The entire variable domain, with the rest obtained from reference TRBV28 and TRBJ1-5, is as follows: DVKVTQSSRYLVKRTGEKVFLECVQDMDHENMFWYRQDPGLGLRLIYFSYDVKMKEKGDIPEGYSVSREKKERFSLILESASTNQTSMYLCASRPSLDQPQHFGDGTRLSIL.

V gene TRBV15 combines with J gene TRBJ1-1, with D possibly being TRBD1 (5 bases). CDR1 is LNHNV and CDR2 is YYDKDF in the germline V gene (reference sequence). The CDR3 is made up of 15 amino acids. V was pared by 2 bases and J by 0 bases, with 10 bases between. CDR3 protein: CATSRPGTLNTEAFF. The CDR3 coding sequence is TGTGCCACCAGCAGACCCGGGACTTTGAACACTGAAGCTTTCTTT.

This clone was seen a single time. The rearrangement uses TRBV27 and TRBJ1-1; no firm D call. CDR1 MNHEY and CDR2 SMNVEV come from the germline V gene (reference sequence). Trimming left V 5 bases short and J 3 bases short, with 16 bases between. This CDR3 comprises 15 residues. The chain's CDR3 is CASSPRGVGYTEAFF. CDR3 nucleotide sequence: TGTGCCAGCAGTCCCCGGGGAGTGGGGTACACTGAAGCTTTCTTT.

In the case of this clone: Different DNA sequences within this sample yield the same CDR3. The chain links TRBV5-8 to TRBJ1-5; the D is unclear. CDR1 is SGHTS and CDR2 is YDEGEE in the germline V gene. V was trimmed by 2 bases and J by 4 bases, leaving 1 base between them. This CDR3 is 11 amino acids long. CDR3 nucleotides: TGTGCCAGCAGCTTAAATCAGCCCCAGCATTTT. It is translated as CASSLNQPQHF. The entire variable domain, with the rest obtained from reference TRBV5-8 and TRBJ1-5, is as follows: EAGVTQSPTHLIKTRGQQATLRCSPISGHTSVYWYQQALGLGLQFLLWYDEGEERNRGNFPPRFSGRQFPNYSSELNVNALELEDSALYLCASSLNQPQHFGDGTRLSIL.

This chain uses TRBV7-3 with TRBJ2-1, with 13 bases fitting TRBD2. CDR1 and CDR2 (germline): SGHTA, FQGTGA. The CDR3 runs to 18 residues. After removal of 5 bases from V and 3 bases from J, the junction contained 10 bases not matched to a gene. The CDR3 loop is CASSPTGGLAGFYNEQFF. The CDR3 DNA sequence: TGTGCCAGCAGCCCCACTGGGGGACTAGCGGGATTCTACAATGAGCAGTTCTTC. The complete variable domain, with remaining parts taken from reference TRBV7-3 and TRBJ2-1, reads GAGVSQTPSNKVTEKGKYVELRCDPISGHTALYWYRQSLGQGPEFLIYFQGTGAADDSGLPNDRFFAVRPEGSVSTLKIQRTERGDSAVYLCASSPTGGLAGFYNEQFFGPGTRLTVL.

The rearrangement uses TRBV14 and TRBJ2-7; possibly TRBD2 for D (5 bases). V lost 3 bases, J lost 0 bases, and 15 bases lay in between. There are 16 residues in the CDR3. Germline lookup yields CDR1 SGHDN and CDR2 FVKESK. CDR3 sequence (DNA): TGTGCCAGCAGCCAGCGAAGAGGGAAAGACTCCTACGAGCAGTACTTC. Encoded protein: CASSQRRGKDSYEQYF.

The J gene is TRBJ2-3, the V gene TRBV7-3; D unclear. CDR3 length equals 15 residues. V lost 0 bases and J 2 bases, leaving 9 bases between the germline ends. From germline, CDR1 is SGHTA and CDR2 FQGTGA. The CDR3 DNA reads as TGTGCCAGCAGCTTAACGCAAGTAACCACAGATACGCAGTATTTT. Protein sequence: CASSLTQVTTDTQYF. Full variable domain (outside the CDR3, taken from reference TRBV7-3 and TRBJ2-3): GAGVSQTPSNKVTEKGKYVELRCDPISGHTALYWYRQSLGQGPEFLIYFQGTGAADDSGLPNDRFFAVRPEGSVSTLKIQRTERGDSAVYLCASSLTQVTTDTQYFGPGTRLTVL.